This T cell receptor (beta chain) was sequenced during a study of T cells in Graves' hyperthyroidism and ophthalmopathy. Study results and caveats: Ophthalmopathy stood apart from stable hyperthyroidism in a 13 V-J model. Expanded thyroid clonotypes (above 0.001) were mostly also found in blood.

Diagnoses rested on clinical symptoms, serum thyroxine and TRAb, thyroid ultrasound and orbital computed tomography. This clonotype was picked up many times. Its antigen is undetermined. Amplified regions were TCR beta CDR3 sequences from RNA transcripts. The HTBI primer set was used in a first-round RT-PCR of the TCR CDR3. TCRdb recomputed calls from the multiplex PCR reads with MiXCR, one row per CDR3 protein. The sample contains roughly 500,000 distinct CDR3 sequences, 46% of which appear only once. Germline assignment: CDR1 SGHRS and CDR2 YFSETQ. Between the trimmed V and J ends, which lost 5 bases and 1 base, there was a span of 7 bases. This CDR3 contains 12 residues.

The chain couples TRBV5-1 to TRBJ2-7; D is unresolved. This receptor was identified in an adult woman with Graves' disease, either hyperthyroidism or ophthalmopathy (not recorded which). The sample consisted of peripheral blood or thyroid tissue (not recorded which). CDR3 nucleotide sequence: TGCGCCAGCAGTCATGATTCCTACGAGCAGTACTTC. Translated: CASSHDSYEQYF.